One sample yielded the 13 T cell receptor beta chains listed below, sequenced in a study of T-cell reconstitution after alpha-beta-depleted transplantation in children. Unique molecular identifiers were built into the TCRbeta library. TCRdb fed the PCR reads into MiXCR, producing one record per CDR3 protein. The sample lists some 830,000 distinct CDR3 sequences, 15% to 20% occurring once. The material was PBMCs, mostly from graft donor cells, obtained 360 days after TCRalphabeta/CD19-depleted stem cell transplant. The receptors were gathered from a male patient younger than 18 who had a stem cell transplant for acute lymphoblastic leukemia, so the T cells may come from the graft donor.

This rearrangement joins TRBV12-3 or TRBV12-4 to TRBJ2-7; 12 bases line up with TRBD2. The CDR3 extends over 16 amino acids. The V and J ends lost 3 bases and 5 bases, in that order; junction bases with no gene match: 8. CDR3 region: CASSFIITSGRNEQYF. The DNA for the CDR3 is TGTGCCAGCAGTTTCATAATTACTAGCGGGAGGAACGAGCAGTACTTC.

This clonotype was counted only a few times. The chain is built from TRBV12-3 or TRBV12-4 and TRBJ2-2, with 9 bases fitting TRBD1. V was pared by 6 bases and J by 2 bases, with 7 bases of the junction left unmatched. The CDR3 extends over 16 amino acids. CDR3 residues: CASRPHRGPNTGELFF. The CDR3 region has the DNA TGTGCCAGCAGACCGCACAGGGGGCCAAACACCGGGGAGCTGTTTTTT.

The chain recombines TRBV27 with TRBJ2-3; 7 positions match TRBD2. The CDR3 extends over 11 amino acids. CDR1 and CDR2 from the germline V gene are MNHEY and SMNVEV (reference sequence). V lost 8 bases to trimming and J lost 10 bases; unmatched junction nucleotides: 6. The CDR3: CASGKTSSQYF. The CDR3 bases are TGTGCCAGCGGGAAGACTAGCTCGCAGTATTTT.

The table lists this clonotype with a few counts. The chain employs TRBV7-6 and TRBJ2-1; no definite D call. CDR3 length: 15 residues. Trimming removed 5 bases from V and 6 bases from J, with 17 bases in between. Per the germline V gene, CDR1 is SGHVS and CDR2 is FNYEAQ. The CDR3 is CASSPYGRETNEQFF. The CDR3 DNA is TGTGCCAGCAGCCCCTATGGACGCGAGACCAATGAGCAGTTCTTC.

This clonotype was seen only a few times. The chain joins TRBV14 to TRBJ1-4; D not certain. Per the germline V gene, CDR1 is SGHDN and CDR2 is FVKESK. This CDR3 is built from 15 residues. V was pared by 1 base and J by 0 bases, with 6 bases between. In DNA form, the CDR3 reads TGTGCCAGCAGCCAAGGTGTTTCAACTAATGAAAAACTGTTTTTT. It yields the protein CASSQGVSTNEKLFF.

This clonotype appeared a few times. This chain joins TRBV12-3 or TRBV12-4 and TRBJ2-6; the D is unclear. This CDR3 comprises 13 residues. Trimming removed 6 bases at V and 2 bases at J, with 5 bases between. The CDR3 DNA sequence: TGTGCCAGCAGAGTAGCTGGGGCCAACGTCCTGACTTTC. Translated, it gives CASRVAGANVLTF.

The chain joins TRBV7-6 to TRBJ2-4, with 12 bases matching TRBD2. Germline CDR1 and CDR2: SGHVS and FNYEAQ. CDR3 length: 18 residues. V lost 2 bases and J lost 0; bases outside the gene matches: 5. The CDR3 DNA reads TGTGCCAGCAGCTTAAGGACTAGCGGGGCCTTAGCCAAAAACATTCAGTACTTC. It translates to CASSLRTSGALAKNIQYF.

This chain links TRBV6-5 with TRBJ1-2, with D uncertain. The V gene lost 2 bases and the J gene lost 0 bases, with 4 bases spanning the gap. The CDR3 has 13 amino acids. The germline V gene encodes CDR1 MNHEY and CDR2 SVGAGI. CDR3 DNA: TGTGCCAGCAGTTACGAGGCTAACTATGGCTACACCTTC. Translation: CASSYEANYGYTF.

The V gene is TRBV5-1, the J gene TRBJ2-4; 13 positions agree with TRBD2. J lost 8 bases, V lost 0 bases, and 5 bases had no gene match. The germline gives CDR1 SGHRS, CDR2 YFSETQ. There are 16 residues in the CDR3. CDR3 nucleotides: TGCGCCAGCAGCTTGGGGACTAGCGGGAGAGCGGACATTCAGTACTTC. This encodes CASSLGTSGRADIQYF.

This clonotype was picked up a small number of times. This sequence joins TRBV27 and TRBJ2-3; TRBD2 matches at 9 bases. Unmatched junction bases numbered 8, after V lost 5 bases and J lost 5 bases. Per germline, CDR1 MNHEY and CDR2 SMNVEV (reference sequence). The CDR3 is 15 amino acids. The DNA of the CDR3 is TGTGCCAGCAGTGATAGCGGGAGAAGTAGAGATACGCAGTATTTT. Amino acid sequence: CASSDSGRSRDTQYF.

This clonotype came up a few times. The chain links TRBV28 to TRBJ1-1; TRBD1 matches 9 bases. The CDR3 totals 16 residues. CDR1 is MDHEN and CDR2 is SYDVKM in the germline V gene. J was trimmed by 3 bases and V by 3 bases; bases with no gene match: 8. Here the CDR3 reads CASSFTRTGEDTEAFF. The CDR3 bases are TGTGCCAGCAGTTTTACCCGGACAGGGGAAGACACTGAAGCTTTCTTT.

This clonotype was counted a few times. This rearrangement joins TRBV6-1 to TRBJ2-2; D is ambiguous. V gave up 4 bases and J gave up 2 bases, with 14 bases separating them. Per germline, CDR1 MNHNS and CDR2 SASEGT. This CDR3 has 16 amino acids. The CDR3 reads CASSVQFPGNTGELFF. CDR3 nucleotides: TGTGCCAGCAGTGTTCAGTTTCCGGGTAACACCGGGGAGCTGTTTTTT.

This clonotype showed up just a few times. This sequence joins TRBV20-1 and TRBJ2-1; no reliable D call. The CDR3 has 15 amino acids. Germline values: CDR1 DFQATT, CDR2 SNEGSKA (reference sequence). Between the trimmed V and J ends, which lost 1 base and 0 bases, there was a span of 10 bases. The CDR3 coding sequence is TGCAGTGCTAGAGCTTTGATAAGCTCCTACAATGAGCAGTTCTTC. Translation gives CSARALISSYNEQFF.